This passage covers 12 T cell receptor beta chains from one sample sequenced in a study of T cells after posttransplantation cyclophosphamide. The protocol was immunoSEQ multiplex PCR, while the TCRdb copy is restricted to in-frame clones and leaves out a portion. The specimen has some 31,000 clones, none found just once. Source material: PBMCs. These receptors came from a woman in her twenties or thirties in good health and a related stem cell transplant donor.

This clone has a count of ten or more. This sequence joins TRBV5-1 and TRBJ1-2; D perhaps matches TRBD1 (6 bases). The germline V gene has CDR1 SGHRS and CDR2 YFSETQ. The CDR3 length is 14 residues. V lost 1 base and J lost 4, with 11 bases in between. The CDR3 DNA is TGCGCCAGCAGCTTGAACCAGGGGCTCTATGGCTACACCTTC. This codes for CASSLNQGLYGYTF.

This clone was recorded a few times. The chain joins TRBV23-1 to TRBJ2-5; possibly TRBD2 for D (6 bases). TRBV23-1 is identified as an open reading frame with a role that is uncertain. V was clipped by 3 bases and J by 4 bases, with 15 bases between them. There are 15 residues in the CDR3. CDR3 sequence: CASSQSRDLSETQYF. The CDR3 nucleotides are TGCGCCAGCAGTCAGAGCCGGGACTTGTCAGAGACCCAGTACTTC.

Ten or more counts support this clone. This chain links TRBV7-9 with TRBJ1-4; perhaps TRBD1 as D (5 bases). V lost 5 bases, J lost 6 bases, and 22 bases lay in between. The germline V gene encodes CDR1 SEHNR and CDR2 FQNEAQ (reference sequence). This CDR3 region has 17 residues. CDR3 bases: TGTGCCAGCAGCCCCTCCCGGCCGTCGGGGACTGATGAAAAACTGTTTTTT. Its protein product is CASSPSRPSGTDEKLFF.

This clone was recorded at least ten times. This chain links TRBV5-1 with TRBJ2-1, with 10 positions matching TRBD2. With V trimmed by 4 bases and J by 4 bases, 11 bases remained unmatched. This CDR3 region has 17 residues. CDR1 is SGHRS, CDR2 YFSETQ, per germline. The CDR3 DNA follows: TGCGCCAGCAGCCTATCGCCAAGCGGGGGGGGATACAATGAGCAGTTCTTC. Protein sequence: CASSLSPSGGGYNEQFF. Combining the CDR3 with reference TRBV5-1 and TRBJ2-1 gives the whole variable domain KAGVTQTPRYLIKTRGQQVTLSCSPISGHRSVSWYQQTPGQGLQFLFEYFSETQRNKGNFPGRFSGRQFSNSRSEMNVSTLELGDSALYLCASSLSPSGGGYNEQFFGPGTRLTVL.

Ten or more counts support this clone. V and J are TRBV20-1 and TRBJ2-1; no reliable D call. Germline CDR1 DFQATT, CDR2 SNEGSKA (reference sequence). This CDR3 spans 10 amino acids. V was cut by 5 bases and J by 4 bases, with 3 bases left in between. The CDR3 coding sequence is TGCAGTGCTCTGTACAATGAGCAGTTCTTC. It codes for CSALYNEQFF.

V and J are TRBV18 and TRBJ2-3; D not resolved. V was pared by 1 base and J by 1 base, with 9 bases between. Germline V gives CDR1 KGHSH, CDR2 LQKENI. The CDR3 sequence is 15 residues long. The DNA for the CDR3 is TGTGCCAGCTCACCACTGGGCACCGGCACAGATACGCAGTATTTT. Its protein is CASSPLGTGTDTQYF.

This clone was recorded at least ten times. This chain connects TRBV19 to TRBJ1-1; 9 bases map to TRBD1. V lost 6 bases, J lost 0 bases, and 8 bases stayed unmatched. Looked up from germline, CDR1 is LNHDA and CDR2 is SQIVND (reference sequence). CDR3 length: 16 amino acids. CDR3 DNA: TGTGCCAGTAGGGGACAGGGCCGACGCCTGAACACTGAAGCTTTCTTT. This translates into CASRGQGRRLNTEAFF.

This clone was detected many times. V usage is TRBV12-3 or TRBV12-4 and J usage is TRBJ1-2; D not resolved. CDR3 length: 12 amino acids. V was pared by 5 bases and J by 2 bases, with 6 bases between. The CDR3: CASSAENYGYTF. The CDR3 nucleotides are TGTGCCAGCAGTGCAGAAAACTATGGCTACACCTTC.

This clone has ten or more counts. The V gene is TRBV12-3 or TRBV12-4, the J gene TRBJ2-2; TRBD2 is a possible D gene (6 bases). Between the trimmed V and J ends, which lost 5 bases and 5 bases, there was a span of 9 bases. The length of the CDR3 is 13 residues. The CDR3 spells CASSLAGTGELFF. Written as DNA, the CDR3 is TGTGCCAGCAGTCTGGCGGGGACCGGGGAGCTGTTTTTT.

In its sample, this clone was seen many times. The chain is built from TRBV10-3 and TRBJ1-1; 9 bases align to TRBD1. CDR3 length: 15 residues. Germline-derived CDR1 and CDR2 are ENHRY and SYGVKD. J gave up 4 bases and V 0 bases, and 3 bases lay outside the gene matches. The CDR3 DNA reads TGTGCCATCAGTGAGTCCGGACAGGGGAGCACTGAAGCTTTCTTT. Translation gives CAISESGQGSTEAFF.

This clone was seen a handful of times. The chain carries TRBV29-1 and TRBJ2-5; 13 bases agree with TRBD2. Germline CDR1 and CDR2: SQVTM and ANQGSEA. This CDR3 is built from 14 residues. Trimming removed 7 bases from V and 2 bases from J; junction bases left unmatched: 4. The CDR3 loop is CSGLGLAGQETQYF. CDR3 in DNA: TGCAGCGGTTTGGGACTAGCGGGGCAAGAGACCCAGTACTTC. Full variable domain (missing parts from reference TRBV29-1 and TRBJ2-5): SAVISQKPSRDICQRGTSLTIQCQVDSQVTMMFWYRQQPGQSLTLIATANQGSEATYESGFVIDKFPISRPNLTFSTLTVSNMSPEDSSIYLCSGLGLAGQETQYFGPGTRLLVL.

There are many counts of this clone. The rearrangement links TRBV6-2 or TRBV6-3 to TRBJ1-1, with 11 bases fitting TRBD1. CDR3 length: 15 amino acids. Germline CDR1 reads MNHEY; CDR2 reads SVGEGT. J lost 4 bases, V lost 2 bases, and 3 bases had no gene match. For the CDR3, the DNA is TGTGCCAGCAGTTACCCCGGGACAGGGGGCACTGAAGCTTTCTTT. Amino acids: CASSYPGTGGTEAFF.